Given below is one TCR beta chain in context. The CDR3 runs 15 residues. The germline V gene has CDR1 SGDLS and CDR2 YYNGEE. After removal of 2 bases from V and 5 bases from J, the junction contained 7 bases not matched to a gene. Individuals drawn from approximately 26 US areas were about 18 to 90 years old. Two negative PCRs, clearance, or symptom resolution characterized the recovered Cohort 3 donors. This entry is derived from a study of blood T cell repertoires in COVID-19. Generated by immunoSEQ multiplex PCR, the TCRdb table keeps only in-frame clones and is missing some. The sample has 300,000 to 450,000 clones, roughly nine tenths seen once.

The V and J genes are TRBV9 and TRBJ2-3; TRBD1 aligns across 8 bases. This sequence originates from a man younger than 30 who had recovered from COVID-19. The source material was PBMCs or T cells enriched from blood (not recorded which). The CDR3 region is CASSVTNRGKDTQYF. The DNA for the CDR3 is TGTGCCAGCAGCGTTACAAACAGGGGGAAAGATACGCAGTATTTT.